Listed below are T cell receptor beta chains from one sample, sequenced in a study of cytomegalovirus exposure and HLA in healthy donors. Using immunoSEQ multiplex PCR, the repertoire was profiled, and TCRdb retains in-frame clones only, with some absent. The data hold approximately 180,000 clones, with 77% observed a single time. The material sequenced was PBMCs. These receptors all come from a woman aged 55-69 years in good health and CMV-seropositive. Both conserved end residues are part of each CDR3.

TRBV7-2,CASSLGTWGNTIYF
TRBV2,CASRANPGAEKLFF
TRBV6-5,CASAETGGMWTEAFF
TRBV6-1,CASTGLAGVSEQFF
TRBV5-6,CASSSVATNTGELFF
TRBV6-1,CASSEEGRRQYF
TRBV6-1,CASSELAGASGELFF
TRBV7-2,CASSKGGTGVETQYF
TRBV7-2,CASSKGLAGARDTQYF
TRBV19,CASSISPTGWYQPQHF
TRBV5-4,CASSLLGSGGNTIYF
TRBV7-3,CASSTRDRNEQFF
TRBV7-2,CASSLEGREGWYDKNIQYF
TRBV28,CATMGTGGGQPQHF
TRBV20-1,CSARQNTEAFF
TRBV4-1,CASSQQGWFGYTF
TRBV10-3,CAISPGTGQNTEAFF
TRBV5-1,CASSLEREADTQYF
TRBV7-9,CASSPPGVPRAYSNQPQHF
TRBV25-1,CASSDPGVMGNSQYF
TRBV2,CASSVDRGGMNEQFF
TRBV11-2,CASSSRTAGYGYTF
TRBV29-1,CSVEPSGTGKFTGELFF
TRBV5-6,CASSLSGSGAGNQPQHF
TRBV6-6,CASKSWDKPYEQYF
TRBV5-8,CASSLGAGVRSPLHF
TRBV4-1,CASSRGLAGGGGTQYF
TRBV5-1,CASSLVGQGEEQHF
TRBV4-1,CASSQPSRNTGLHF
TRBV7-9,CASSQNRDLSNEQFF
TRBV28,CASSFSNPKNIQYF
TRBV4-1,CASSQDGAGGDSTYEQYF
TRBV23-1,CASDRNRGHYEQYF
TRBV5-6,CASSLNRGLSNTEAFF
TRBV5-1,CASKGTAGFNTEAFF
TRBV7-8,CASSKTGTGGSGELFF
TRBV27,CASSSLSADEQYF
TRBV30,CAWSASGRGRLSTEAFF
TRBV5-1,CASRLETGVSYEQYF
TRBV28,CASTSAGRGGNEQFF
TRBV5-1,CASSLTSGRQETQYF
TRBV10-1,CASIKNRGPTGELFF
TRBV18,CASSPPYRVNTEAFF
TRBV11-3,CASSRLAGAGEQFF
TRBV27,CASSSRTDGAYEQYF
TRBV19,CASNSDNTGELFF
TRBV14,CASSPLDGSFGLAQYF
TRBV30,CAWSGQGFQTQYF
TRBV14,CASSWGGTQYF
TRBV7-9,CASSRTGRELGNIQYF
TRBV5-1,CASSLLGQGDEQYF
TRBV27,CASSLSTSYNEQFF
TRBV27,CASSYHSGTDNEQFF